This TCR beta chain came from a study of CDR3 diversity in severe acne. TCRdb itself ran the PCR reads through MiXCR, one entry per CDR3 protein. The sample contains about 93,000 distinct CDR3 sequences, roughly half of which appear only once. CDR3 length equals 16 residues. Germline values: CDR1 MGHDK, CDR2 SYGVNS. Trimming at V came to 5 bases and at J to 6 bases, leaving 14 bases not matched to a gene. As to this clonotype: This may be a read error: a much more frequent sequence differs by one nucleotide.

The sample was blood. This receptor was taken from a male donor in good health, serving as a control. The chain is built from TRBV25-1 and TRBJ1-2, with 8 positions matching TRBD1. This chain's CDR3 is CASSSTGAGGEHGYTF. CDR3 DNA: TGTGCCAGCAGTTCAACAGGGGCAGGGGGCGAGCATGGCTACACCTTC.